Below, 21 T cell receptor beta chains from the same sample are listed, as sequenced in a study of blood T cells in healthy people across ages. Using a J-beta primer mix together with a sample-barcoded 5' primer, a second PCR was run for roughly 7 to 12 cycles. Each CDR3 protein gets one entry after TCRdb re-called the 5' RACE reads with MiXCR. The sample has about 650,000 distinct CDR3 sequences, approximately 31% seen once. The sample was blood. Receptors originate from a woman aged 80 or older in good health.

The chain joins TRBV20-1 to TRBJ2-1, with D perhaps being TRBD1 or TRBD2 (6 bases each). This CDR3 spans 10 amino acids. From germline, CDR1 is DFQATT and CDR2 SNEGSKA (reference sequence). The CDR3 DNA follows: TGCAGCGGGGGCGGATACGAGCAGTTCTTC. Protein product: CSGGGYEQFF.

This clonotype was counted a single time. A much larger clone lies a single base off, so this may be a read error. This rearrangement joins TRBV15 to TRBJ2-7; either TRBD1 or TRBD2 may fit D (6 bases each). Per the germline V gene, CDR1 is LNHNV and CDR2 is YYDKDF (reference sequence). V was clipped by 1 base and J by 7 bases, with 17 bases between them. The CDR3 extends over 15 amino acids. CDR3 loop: CATSRVRGLNNEQYF. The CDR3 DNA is TGTGCCACCAGCAGAGTTCGGGGGCTTAACAATGAGCAGTACTTC.

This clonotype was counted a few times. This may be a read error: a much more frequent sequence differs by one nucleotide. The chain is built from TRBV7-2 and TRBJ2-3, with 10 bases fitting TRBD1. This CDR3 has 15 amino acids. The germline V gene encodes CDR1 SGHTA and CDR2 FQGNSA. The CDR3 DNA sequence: TGTGCCAGCAGCTTTGACAGGGGGCGAACAGATGCGCAGTATTTT. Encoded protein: CASSFDRGRTDAQYF.

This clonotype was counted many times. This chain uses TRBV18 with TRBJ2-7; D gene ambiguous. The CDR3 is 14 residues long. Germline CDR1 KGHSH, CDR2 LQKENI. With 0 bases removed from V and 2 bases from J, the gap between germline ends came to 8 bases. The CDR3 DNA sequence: TGTGCCAGCTCACCACCGTCCATTGCCTACGAGCAGTACTTC. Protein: CASSPPSIAYEQYF.

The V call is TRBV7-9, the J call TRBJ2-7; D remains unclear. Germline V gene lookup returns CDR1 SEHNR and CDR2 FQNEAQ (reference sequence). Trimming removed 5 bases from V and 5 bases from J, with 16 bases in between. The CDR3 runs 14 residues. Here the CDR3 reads CASSPGPECHEQYF. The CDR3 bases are TGTGCCAGCAGCCCCGGACCAGAATGCCACGAGCAGTACTTC.

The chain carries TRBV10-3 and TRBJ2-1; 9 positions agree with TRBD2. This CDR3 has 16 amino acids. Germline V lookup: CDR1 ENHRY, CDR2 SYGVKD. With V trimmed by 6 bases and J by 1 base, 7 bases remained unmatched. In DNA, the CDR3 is TGTGCCATCAGGGAAGGGACTAGCAGATCCTACAATGAGCAGTTCTTC. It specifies CAIREGTSRSYNEQFF.

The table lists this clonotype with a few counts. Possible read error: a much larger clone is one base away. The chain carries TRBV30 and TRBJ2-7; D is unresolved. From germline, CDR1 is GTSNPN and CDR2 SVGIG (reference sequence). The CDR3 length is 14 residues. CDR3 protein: CAWSDTPANYKQYF. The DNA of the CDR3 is TGTGCCTGGAGTGACACTCCGGCGAACTACAAGCAGTACTTC.

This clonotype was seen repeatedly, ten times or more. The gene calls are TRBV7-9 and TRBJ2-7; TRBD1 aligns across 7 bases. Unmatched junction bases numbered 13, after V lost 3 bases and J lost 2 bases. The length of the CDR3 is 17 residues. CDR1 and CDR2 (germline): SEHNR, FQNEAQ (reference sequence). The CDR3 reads CASSFQPRDSGTYEQYF. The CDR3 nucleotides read TGTGCCAGCAGCTTCCAGCCTCGGGACAGCGGAACCTACGAGCAGTACTTC.

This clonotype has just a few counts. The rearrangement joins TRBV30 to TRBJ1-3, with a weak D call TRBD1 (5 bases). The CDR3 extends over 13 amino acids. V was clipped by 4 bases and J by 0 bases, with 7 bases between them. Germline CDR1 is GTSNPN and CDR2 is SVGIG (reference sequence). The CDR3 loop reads CAWKGRSGNTIYF. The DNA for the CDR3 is TGTGCCTGGAAGGGACGCTCTGGAAACACCATATATTTT.

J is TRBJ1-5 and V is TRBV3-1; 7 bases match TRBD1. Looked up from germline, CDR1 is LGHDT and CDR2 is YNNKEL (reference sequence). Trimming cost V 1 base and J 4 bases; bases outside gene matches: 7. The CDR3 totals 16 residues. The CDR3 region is CASSQGQGGLNQPQHF. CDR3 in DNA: TGTGCCAGCAGCCAAGGACAGGGAGGGTTGAATCAGCCCCAGCATTTT.

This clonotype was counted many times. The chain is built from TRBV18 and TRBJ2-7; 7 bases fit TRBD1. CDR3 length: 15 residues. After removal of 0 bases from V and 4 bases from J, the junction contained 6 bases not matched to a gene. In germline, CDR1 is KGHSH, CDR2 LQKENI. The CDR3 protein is CASSPPGTEKYEQYF. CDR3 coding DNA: TGTGCCAGCTCACCACCGGGGACAGAAAAGTACGAGCAGTACTTC.

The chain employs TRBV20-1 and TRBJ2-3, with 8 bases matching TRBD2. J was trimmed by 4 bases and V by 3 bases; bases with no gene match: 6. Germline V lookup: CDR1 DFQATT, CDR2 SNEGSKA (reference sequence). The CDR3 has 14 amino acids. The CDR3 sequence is CSARGSGDSDTQYF. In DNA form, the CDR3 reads TGCAGTGCTAGGGGTAGCGGGGACTCAGATACGCAGTATTTT.

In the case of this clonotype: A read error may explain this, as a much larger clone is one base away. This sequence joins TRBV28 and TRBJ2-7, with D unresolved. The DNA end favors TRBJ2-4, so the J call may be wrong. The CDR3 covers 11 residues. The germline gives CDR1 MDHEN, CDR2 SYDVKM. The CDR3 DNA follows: TGTGCCAGCAGTGTATCGGACATTCAGTACTTC. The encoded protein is CASSVSDIQYF.

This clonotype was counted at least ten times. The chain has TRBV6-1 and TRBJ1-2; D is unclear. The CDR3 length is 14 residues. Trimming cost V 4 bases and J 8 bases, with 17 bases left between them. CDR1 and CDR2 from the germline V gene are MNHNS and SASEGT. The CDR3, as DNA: TGTGCCAGCAGTGCGTCTCAGACTTCTTGGGGCTACACCTTC. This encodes CASSASQTSWGYTF.

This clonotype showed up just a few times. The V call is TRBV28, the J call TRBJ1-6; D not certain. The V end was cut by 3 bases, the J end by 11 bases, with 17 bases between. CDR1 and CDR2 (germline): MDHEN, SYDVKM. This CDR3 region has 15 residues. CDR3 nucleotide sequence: TGTGCCAGCAGTTTTCCGGGTACCGAATCAACACCCCTCCACTTT. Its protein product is CASSFPGTESTPLHF.

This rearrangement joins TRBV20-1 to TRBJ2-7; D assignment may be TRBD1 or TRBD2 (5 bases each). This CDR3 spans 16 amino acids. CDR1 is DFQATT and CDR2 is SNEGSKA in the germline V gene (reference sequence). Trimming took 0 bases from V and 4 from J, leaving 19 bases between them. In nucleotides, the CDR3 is TGCAGTGCTAGAGATCCCGGGACCCCCCTTTTGTACGAGCAGTACTTC. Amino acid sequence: CSARDPGTPLLYEQYF.

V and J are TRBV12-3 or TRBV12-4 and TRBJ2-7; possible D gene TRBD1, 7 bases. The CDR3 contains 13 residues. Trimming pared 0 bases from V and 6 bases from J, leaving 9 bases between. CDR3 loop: CASSLARDSEQYF. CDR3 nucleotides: TGTGCCAGCAGTTTAGCGCGGGACAGCGAGCAGTACTTC.

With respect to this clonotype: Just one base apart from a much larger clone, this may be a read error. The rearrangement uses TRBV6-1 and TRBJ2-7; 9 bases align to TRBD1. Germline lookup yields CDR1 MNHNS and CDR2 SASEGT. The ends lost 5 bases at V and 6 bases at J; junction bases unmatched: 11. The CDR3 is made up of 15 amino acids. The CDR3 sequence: CASSPRGTGNCEQYF. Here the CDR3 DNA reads TGTGCCAGCAGTCCGAGGGGGACAGGGAACTGCGAGCAGTACTTC.

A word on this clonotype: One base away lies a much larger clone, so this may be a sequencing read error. The CDR3 DNA sequence: TGTGCCAGCAGCCGCAATCTTGACAGGGTGGTTCCAGATGCGCAGTATTTT. It specifies CASSRNLDRVVPDAQYF. This chain joins TRBV7-9 and TRBJ2-3, with 7 bases matching TRBD1. Germline V gene lookup returns CDR1 SEHNR and CDR2 FQNEAQ (reference sequence). The CDR3 runs to 17 residues.

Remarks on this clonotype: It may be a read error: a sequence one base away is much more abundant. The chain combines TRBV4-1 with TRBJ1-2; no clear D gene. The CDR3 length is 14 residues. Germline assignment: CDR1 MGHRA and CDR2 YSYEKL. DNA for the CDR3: TGCGCCAGCAGCCCAGTCGGGGTCAACTGTGGCTACACCTTC. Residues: CASSPVGVNCGYTF.

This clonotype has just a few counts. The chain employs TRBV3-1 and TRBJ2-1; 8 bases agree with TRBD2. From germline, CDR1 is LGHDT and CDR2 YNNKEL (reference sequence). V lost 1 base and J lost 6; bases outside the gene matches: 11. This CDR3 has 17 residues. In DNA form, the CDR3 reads TGTGCCAGCAGCCAAGTTACCAGCGGGGGATCCCCCAATGAGCAGTTCTTC. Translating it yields CASSQVTSGGSPNEQFF.